Below, 10 T cell receptor beta chains from the same sample are listed, as sequenced in a study of post-analysis software for immune sequencing data. Their target antigens are unknown. Findings and caveats of the study: A few TRBV segments were significantly more frequent in patients than in controls. TRBV5-6, TRBV5-1 and TRBV20-1 were among these segments.

Researchers reported that TCR beta cDNA libraries carried unique molecular identifiers. TCRdb reanalysed the PCR reads using MiXCR and keeps one entry per CDR3 protein. The sample lists roughly 730,000 distinct CDR3 sequences, about 27% occurring once. Sequenced: blood. These receptors were collected from a girl under 18 with multiple sclerosis.

In its sample, this clonotype was seen a few times. The chain combines TRBV7-2 with TRBJ2-3; TRBD1 matches 10 bases. J was trimmed by 4 bases and V by 3 bases; bases with no gene match: 10. The CDR3 has 17 amino acids. Germline CDR1 SGHTA, CDR2 FQGNSA. CDR3 in DNA: TGTGCCAGCAGCTTTCCCAAGGGACAGGGGCCCGCAGATACGCAGTATTTT. It encodes CASSFPKGQGPADTQYF.

This chain joins TRBV7-2 and TRBJ2-7; TRBD1 matches 7 bases. The CDR3 is 15 amino acids. Germline trimming cut 6 bases from V and 2 bases from J; bases unmatched to any gene: 10. The germline CDR1 and CDR2 sequences are SGHTA and FQGNSA. The CDR3 protein is CASSPGTQGTYEQYF. CDR3 nucleotides: TGTGCCAGCAGTCCCGGGACACAGGGGACCTACGAGCAGTACTTC.

This rearrangement joins TRBV10-3 to TRBJ2-4, with 7 positions matching TRBD1. The germline V gene has CDR1 ENHRY and CDR2 SYGVKD. The CDR3 is made up of 15 amino acids. After removal of 3 bases from V and 7 bases from J, the junction contained 9 bases not matched to a gene. DNA for the CDR3: TGTGCCATCAGTGAAGACAGGGTCTATAGGAACATTCAGTACTTC. Translation gives CAISEDRVYRNIQYF.

CDR3 sequence reads: CASSGVGVFYGYTF. DNA of the CDR3: TGTGCCAGCAGTGGGGTGGGGGTATTCTATGGCTACACCTTC. The rearrangement links TRBV7-9 to TRBJ1-2, with D perhaps matching TRBD1 (5 bases). The germline V gene encodes CDR1 SEHNR and CDR2 FQNEAQ (reference sequence). This CDR3 has 14 residues. Trimming shortened V by 6 bases and J by 4 bases, and 15 bases separated the two germline ends.

The chain is built from TRBV6-5 and TRBJ2-1; D tentatively fits TRBD1 or TRBD2 (7 bases each). Trimming shortened V by 5 bases and J by 5 bases, and 19 bases separated the two germline ends. The length of the CDR3 is 16 residues. Per germline, CDR1 MNHEY and CDR2 SVGAGI. The CDR3 DNA is TGTGCCAGCAGTCGAGACGCAGGGGGGGTAGACAATGAGCAGTTCTTC. This codes for CASSRDAGGVDNEQFF.

This clonotype has just a few counts. The chain combines TRBV28 with TRBJ1-4; unclear D gene. Germline V gene data show CDR1 as MDHEN and CDR2 as SYDVKM. The CDR3 runs to 15 residues. V was cut by 2 bases and J by 5 bases, with 12 bases left in between. This CDR3 reads CASSLDRRYNEKLFF. The CDR3 region has the DNA TGTGCCAGCAGTTTAGACCGACGCTACAATGAAAAACTGTTTTTT. The full variable domain, in which reference TRBV28 and TRBJ1-4 provide the parts outside the CDR3, is DVKVTQSSRYLVKRTGEKVFLECVQDMDHENMFWYRQDPGLGLRLIYFSYDVKMKEKGDIPEGYSVSREKKERFSLILESASTNQTSMYLCASSLDRRYNEKLFFGSGTQLSVL.

This chain connects TRBV12-3 or TRBV12-4 to TRBJ2-2; TRBD2 matches 12 bases. The CDR3 has 15 residues. The J segment lost 6 bases and the V segment lost 5 bases, leaving 4 bases of the junction unmatched. In DNA, the CDR3 is TGTGCCAGCAGTGTACTAGCGGGAGGCCCCGGGGAGCTGTTTTTT. Amino acids: CASSVLAGGPGELFF.

This clonotype appeared a few times. The chain has TRBV6-5 and TRBJ2-7; 10 nucleotides match TRBD1. Germline CDR1 is MNHEY and CDR2 is SVGAGI. The V and J ends lost 6 bases and 5 bases, in that order; junction bases with no gene match: 4. The CDR3 runs to 13 residues. CDR3 in amino acids: CASRRQGADEQYF. The CDR3 DNA sequence: TGTGCCAGCAGGCGACAGGGGGCGGACGAGCAGTACTTC.

This clonotype appeared a few times. The genes are TRBV10-3 and TRBJ2-2; TRBD1 is a possible D gene (6 bases). CDR1 is ENHRY and CDR2 is SYGVKD in the germline V gene. This CDR3 spans 15 amino acids. The ends were cut back, 5 bases at V and 0 bases at J, with 10 bases in the middle. As DNA, the CDR3 is TGTGCCATCAGTTCCGGGACAACGAACACCGGGGAGCTGTTTTTT. Translating it yields CAISSGTTNTGELFF.

The chain uses TRBV20-1 and TRBJ2-7; D is possibly TRBD1 (6 bases). The V end was cut by 5 bases, the J end by 3 bases, with 20 bases between. From germline, CDR1 is DFQATT and CDR2 SNEGSKA (reference sequence). This CDR3 comprises 15 residues. The CDR3 DNA reads as TGCAGTGCTTCCTCTCCGGGACAAGATAACTACGAGCAGTACTTC. Protein: CSASSPGQDNYEQYF.